The 25 T cell receptor beta chains below all came from one sample that was sequenced in a study of cytomegalovirus exposure and HLA in healthy donors. PCR involved 60 Vbeta and 13 Jbeta primers. Clones were read by immunoSEQ multiplex PCR, and TCRdb kept only the in-frame ones, dropping some. The sample lists 130,000 or so clones, about 82% occurring once. Material for sequencing was PBMCs. These receptors came from a female donor in good health and CMV-seropositive.

This chain uses TRBV18 with TRBJ1-2; possible D gene TRBD1, 5 bases. There are 14 residues in the CDR3. V shed 3 bases and J shed 3 bases, with 11 bases lying between them. The germline CDR1 and CDR2 sequences are KGHSH and LQKENI. CDR3: CASSPGMTDYGYTF. CDR3 coding DNA: TGTGCCAGCTCACCGGGCATGACAGACTATGGCTACACCTTC. The full variable domain, in which reference TRBV18 and TRBJ1-2 provide the parts outside the CDR3, is NAGVMQNPRHLVRRRGQEARLRCSPMKGHSHVYWYRQLPEEGLKFMVYLQKENIIDESGMPKERFSAEFPKEGPSILRIQQVVRGDSAAYFCASSPGMTDYGYTFGSGTRLTVV.

V usage is TRBV6-6 and J usage is TRBJ1-3; the D gene is possibly TRBD1 (6 bases). Germline V gene data show CDR1 as MNHNY and CDR2 as SVGAGI (reference sequence). The CDR3 totals 14 residues. V was cut by 11 bases and J by 0 bases, with 14 bases left in between. The CDR3 here is CASRGGSSGNTIYF. The CDR3 nucleotides read TGTGCCTCTAGAGGGGGAAGCTCTGGAAACACCATATATTTT.

In DNA form, the CDR3 reads TGTGCCAGCAGAGTGACGGGGGATAGCAATCAGCCCCAGCATTTT. Translating gives CASRVTGDSNQPQHF. The chain employs TRBV6-5 and TRBJ1-5; D possibly corresponds to TRBD1 (5 bases). V was clipped by 6 bases and J by 0 bases, with 12 bases between them. The CDR3 contains 15 residues. Germline V gives CDR1 MNHEY, CDR2 SVGAGI.

The V and J genes are TRBV10-3 and TRBJ1-1; D uncertain. The CDR3 has 15 amino acids. Trimming left V 2 bases short and J 3 bases short, with 13 bases between. Looked up from germline, CDR1 is ENHRY and CDR2 is SYGVKD. CDR3 region: CAISEDLGRYTEAFF. The CDR3 DNA follows: TGTGCCATCAGTGAGGATTTAGGGAGGTACACTGAAGCTTTCTTT.

V usage is TRBV5-1 and J usage is TRBJ2-7; 9 bases fit TRBD1. V shed 0 bases and J 0 bases; nucleotides not matched to a gene: 10. The CDR3 contains 18 residues. Germline assignment: CDR1 SGHRS and CDR2 YFSETQ. CDR3 sequence: CASSLAPQGAKSSYEQYF. In DNA form, the CDR3 reads TGCGCCAGCAGCTTGGCCCCACAGGGGGCGAAGAGCTCCTACGAGCAGTACTTC.

V is TRBV5-1 and J is TRBJ2-5, with 10 bases identical to TRBD1. With 1 base clipped from V and 5 bases from J, the junction kept 5 bases outside the gene matches. The germline CDR1 and CDR2 sequences are SGHRS and YFSETQ. The CDR3 runs to 15 residues. The CDR3 nucleotides read TGCGCCAGCAGCTTGACCGGGACAGGGGACGAGACCCAGTACTTC. This gives the protein CASSLTGTGDETQYF.

The V gene is TRBV7-9, the J gene TRBJ2-7; 10 bases line up with TRBD2. V lost 5 bases, J lost 0 bases, and 4 bases stayed unmatched. From germline, CDR1 is SEHNR and CDR2 FQNEAQ (reference sequence). The CDR3 loop spans 15 amino acids. The CDR3 coding sequence is TGTGCCAGCAGCCCGGGACTAGCGTACTCCTACGAGCAGTACTTC. This sequence encodes CASSPGLAYSYEQYF.

This clone has more than one count but fewer than ten. The genes are TRBV20-1 and TRBJ1-1, with D maybe TRBD1 (6 bases). Germline lookup yields CDR1 DFQATT and CDR2 SNEGSKA (reference sequence). The CDR3 length is 11 residues. V was cut by 6 bases and J by 10 bases, with 15 bases left in between. The CDR3 reads CSAPLQGPAFF. In DNA, the CDR3 is TGCAGTGCCCCGTTACAGGGTCCAGCTTTCTTT.

There are a few counts of this clone. The V gene is TRBV5-1, the J gene TRBJ2-4, with unresolved D. The CDR3 has 14 amino acids. Germline CDR1 SGHRS, CDR2 YFSETQ. Between the trimmed V and J ends, which lost 0 bases and 2 bases, there was a span of 6 bases. CDR3 bases: TGCGCCAGCAGCTTGGACAGATCCAAAAACATTCAGTACTTC. Protein: CASSLDRSKNIQYF.

A few counts support this clone. The V and J genes are TRBV12-5 and TRBJ2-5, with unresolved D. The germline gives CDR1 LGHNT, CDR2 FRNRAP. The CDR3 loop spans 16 amino acids. V was shortened by 4 bases and J by 1 base, with 16 bases between the two germline ends. The CDR3 DNA sequence: TGTGCTAGTGGTTCTCCCCGTGGAGCAAGCCAAGAGACCCAGTACTTC. Residues: CASGSPRGASQETQYF.

This clone has just a few counts. The chain uses TRBV7-9 and TRBJ1-4; 7 bases align to TRBD1. V lost 5 bases and J lost 6; bases outside the gene matches: 6. The CDR3 has 14 amino acids. The germline CDR1 and CDR2 sequences are SEHNR and FQNEAQ (reference sequence). This CDR3 is CASSLGTADEKLFF. CDR3 nucleotide sequence: TGTGCCAGCAGCCTCGGGACAGCGGATGAAAAACTGTTTTTT.

CDR3: CASSQGGPRPSGDYEQYF. In DNA, the CDR3 is TGCGCCAGCAGCCAAGGGGGGCCGAGGCCTAGCGGAGACTACGAGCAGTACTTC. J is TRBJ2-7 and V is TRBV4-1; D may be TRBD2 (7 bases). This CDR3 has 18 residues. CDR1 MGHRA and CDR2 YSYEKL come from the germline V gene. The V gene lost 1 base and the J gene lost 3 bases, with 22 bases spanning the gap.

About this clone: The sample carries other DNA sequences with the same CDR3. The J gene is TRBJ2-7, the V gene TRBV18; TRBD1 is a possible D gene (5 bases). Deletions cut 2 bases from V and 5 bases from J, with 7 bases between. CDR1 is KGHSH and CDR2 is LQKENI in the germline V gene. The CDR3 has 12 amino acids. The CDR3 here is CASSPSRDEQYF. DNA of the CDR3: TGTGCCAGCTCACCATCCAGGGACGAGCAGTACTTC.

The DNA of the CDR3 is TGTGCCAGCAGCTCCCTACGGTCCGAAGAGACCCAGTACTTC. Protein product: CASSSLRSEETQYF. The chain employs TRBV11-2 and TRBJ2-5; D gene uncertain. Trimming left V 4 bases short and J 3 bases short, with 12 bases between. This CDR3 is 14 amino acids long. CDR1 SGHAT and CDR2 FQNNGV come from the germline V gene.

The V and J genes are TRBV5-6 and TRBJ2-5, with D possibly being TRBD2 (6 bases). The DNA end lines up better with TRBJ2-7; the J call may be wrong. Per the germline V gene, CDR1 is SGHDT and CDR2 is YYEEEE. This CDR3 region has 16 residues. The DNA for the CDR3 is TGTGCCAGCAGCTTGATTGGGCGGGGCCTCTCCTACGAGCAGTACTTC. It is translated as CASSLIGRGLSYEQYF.

This clone was counted many times. This chain joins TRBV4-2 and TRBJ2-6; possible D gene TRBD2, 6 bases. Per germline, CDR1 LGHNA and CDR2 YNFKEQ. The CDR3 sequence is 15 residues long. Trimming removed 3 bases from V and 0 bases from J, with 6 bases in between. The CDR3 DNA follows: TGTGCCAGCAGCCACGGGAGCTCTGGGGCCAACGTCCTGACTTTC. Translated: CASSHGSSGANVLTF.

The genes are TRBV30 and TRBJ2-1; 10 bases align to TRBD2. J gave up 3 bases and V 7 bases, and 0 bases lay outside the gene matches. CDR3 size: 12 residues. Per the germline V gene, CDR1 is GTSNPN and CDR2 is SVGIG (reference sequence). The CDR3 reads CASSGGYNEQFF. The CDR3 coding sequence is TGTGCCTCTAGCGGGGGCTACAATGAGCAGTTCTTC.

The CDR3 DNA reads as TGTGCCAGTAGTATCGAGGGCATACAAGAGACCCAGTACTTC. This codes for CASSIEGIQETQYF. This chain connects TRBV19 to TRBJ2-5; tentative D call: TRBD2 (5 bases). V was cut by 3 bases and J by 2 bases, with 10 bases left in between. The CDR3 runs 14 residues. Germline assignment: CDR1 LNHDA and CDR2 SQIVND (reference sequence).

The chain links TRBV19 to TRBJ2-7; D not resolved. From germline, CDR1 is LNHDA and CDR2 SQIVND (reference sequence). With 2 bases removed from V and 3 bases from J, the gap between germline ends came to 14 bases. The CDR3 has 15 residues. The CDR3 coding sequence is TGTGCCAGTAGTATAAGAGCAGCAACTATCTACGAGCAGTACTTC. Protein sequence: CASSIRAATIYEQYF. The complete variable domain, with remaining parts taken from reference TRBV19 and TRBJ2-7, reads DGGITQSPKYLFRKEGQNVTLSCEQNLNHDAMYWYRQDPGQGLRLIYYSQIVNDFQKGDIAEGYSVSREKKESFPLTVTSAQKNPTAFYLCASSIRAATIYEQYFGPGTRLTVT.

The chain links TRBV9 to TRBJ2-3; D is possibly TRBD1 (5 bases). Deletions cut 4 bases from V and 4 bases from J, with 10 bases between. This CDR3 has 13 residues. Germline V CDR1 and CDR2: SGDLS, YYNGEE. The CDR3 here is CASSLQGSDTQYF. The CDR3 coding sequence is TGTGCCAGCAGCTTGCAGGGTTCAGATACGCAGTATTTT.

The J gene is TRBJ2-3, the V gene TRBV4-1, with 9 positions matching TRBD2. With V trimmed by 2 bases and J by 2 bases, 11 bases remained unmatched. Per the germline V gene, CDR1 is MGHRA and CDR2 is YSYEKL. CDR3 size: 18 residues. The chain's CDR3 is CASSQRDPSGVPTDTQYF. CDR3 sequence (DNA): TGCGCCAGCAGCCAAAGAGACCCTAGCGGGGTCCCCACAGATACGCAGTATTTT.

This sequence joins TRBV4-1 and TRBJ2-1, with TRBD2 matching 13 bases. Germline V gene data show CDR1 as MGHRA and CDR2 as YSYEKL. CDR3 size: 17 residues. V trimming: 0 bases; J trimming: 7 bases; junction bases outside the gene matches: 6. The CDR3 DNA follows: TGCGCCAGCAGCCAAGAAAGGGGACTAGCGGGAATGAATGAGCAGTTCTTC. Translation: CASSQERGLAGMNEQFF.

The table lists this clone with a count of one. The chain is built from TRBV6-1 and TRBJ2-7, with D perhaps matching TRBD1 (6 bases). V lost 2 bases and J 0 bases, leaving 17 bases between the germline ends. Germline values: CDR1 MNHNS, CDR2 SASEGT. The CDR3 extends over 17 amino acids. This chain's CDR3 is CASSENGDTRSSYEQYF. The CDR3 coding sequence is TGTGCCAGCAGTGAAAACGGGGACACCAGGAGCTCCTACGAGCAGTACTTC.

The gene calls are TRBV18 and TRBJ2-3; D is unresolved. V lost 5 bases, J lost 2 bases, and 11 bases lay in between. The CDR3 has 14 amino acids. In germline, CDR1 is KGHSH, CDR2 LQKENI. CDR3 amino acids: CASSANHVTDTQYF. CDR3 bases: TGTGCCAGCTCAGCTAACCACGTCACAGATACGCAGTATTTT.

V and J are TRBV9 and TRBJ2-1, with 8 nucleotides matching TRBD2. There are 16 residues in the CDR3. Germline loops: CDR1 SGDLS, CDR2 YYNGEE. Germline trimming cut 1 base from V and 7 bases from J; bases unmatched to any gene: 10. CDR3 amino acids: CASSVQAGDPGNEQFF. The CDR3 coding sequence is TGTGCCAGCAGCGTACAAGCGGGGGACCCCGGGAATGAGCAGTTCTTC.